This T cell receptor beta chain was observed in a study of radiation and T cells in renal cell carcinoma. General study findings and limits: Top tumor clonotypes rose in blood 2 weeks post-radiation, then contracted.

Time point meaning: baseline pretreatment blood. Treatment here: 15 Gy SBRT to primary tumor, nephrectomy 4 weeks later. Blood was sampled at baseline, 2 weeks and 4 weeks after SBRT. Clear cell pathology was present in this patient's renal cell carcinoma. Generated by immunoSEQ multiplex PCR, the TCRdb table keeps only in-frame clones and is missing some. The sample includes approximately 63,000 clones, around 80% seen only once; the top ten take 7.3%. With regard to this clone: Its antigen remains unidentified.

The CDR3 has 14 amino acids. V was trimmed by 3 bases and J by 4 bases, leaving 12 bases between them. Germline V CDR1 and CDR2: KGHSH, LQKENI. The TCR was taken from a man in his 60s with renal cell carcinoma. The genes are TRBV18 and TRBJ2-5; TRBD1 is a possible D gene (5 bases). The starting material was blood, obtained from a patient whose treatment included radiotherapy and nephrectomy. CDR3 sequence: CASSPDIGSETQYF. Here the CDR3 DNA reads TGTGCCAGCTCACCGGACATTGGGTCAGAGACCCAGTACTTC.